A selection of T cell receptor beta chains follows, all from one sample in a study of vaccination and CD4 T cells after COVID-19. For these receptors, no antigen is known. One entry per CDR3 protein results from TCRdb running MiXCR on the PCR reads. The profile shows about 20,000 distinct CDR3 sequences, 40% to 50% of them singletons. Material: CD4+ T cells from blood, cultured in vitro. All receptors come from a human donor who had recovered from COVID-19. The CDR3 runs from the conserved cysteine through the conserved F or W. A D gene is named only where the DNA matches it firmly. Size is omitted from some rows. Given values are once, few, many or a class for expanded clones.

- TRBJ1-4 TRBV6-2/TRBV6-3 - TGTGCCAGCAGCAGGAGCAGGGGTGAAAAACTGTTTTTT CASSRSRGEKLFF
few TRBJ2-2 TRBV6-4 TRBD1 TGTGCCAGCAGTGACACCCGGGACAGGGACACCGGGGAGCTGTTTTTT CASSDTRDRDTGELFF
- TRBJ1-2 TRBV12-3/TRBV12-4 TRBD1 TGTGCCAGCGGGCACAGGGGTATAAACTATGGCTACACCTTC CASGHRGINYGYTF
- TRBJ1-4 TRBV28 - TGTGCCAGCAGTCCACTATTGGAATGGGTCAAGAATGAAAAACTGTTTTTT CASSPLLEWVKNEKLFF
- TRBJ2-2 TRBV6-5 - TGTGCCAGCAGTTACTCGCAGGGGATGGCCGGGGAGCTGTTTTTT CASSYSQGMAGELFF
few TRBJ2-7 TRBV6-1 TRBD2 TGTGCCACCCGGTTGGGAGGGACCTACGAGCAGTACTTC CATRLGGTYEQYF
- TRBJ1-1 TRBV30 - TGTGCCTGGAGCGTAGGGCAGGGGAACACTGAAGCTTTCTTT CAWSVGQGNTEAFF
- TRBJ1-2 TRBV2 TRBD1 TGTGCCAGCACCGGGACAGGGGGATTCTATGGCTACACCTTC CASTGTGGFYGYTF
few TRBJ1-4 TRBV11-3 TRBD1 TGTGCCAGCAGCCTCGGACAGGGGGCAAATGAAAAACTGTTTTTT CASSLGQGANEKLFF
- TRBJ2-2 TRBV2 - TGTGCCAGCAGCCTCGATAGGTTCCAGAACACCGGGGAGCTGTTTTTT CASSLDRFQNTGELFF
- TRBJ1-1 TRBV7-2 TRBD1 TGTGCCAGCAGCCCGCGGGACAGGACGGACACTGAAGCTTTCTTT CASSPRDRTDTEAFF
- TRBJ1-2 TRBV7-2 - TGTGCCAGCAGCTCTAGAGAGGCTTTTACGGCGGACTTC CASSSREAFTADF
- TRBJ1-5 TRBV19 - TGTGCCAGTAGTACACAGGGAAGGAATCAGCCCCAGCATTTT CASSTQGRNQPQHF
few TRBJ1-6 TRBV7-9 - TGTGCCAGCAGCTTCGCAGGGGTTTCACCCCTCCACTTT CASSFAGVSPLHF
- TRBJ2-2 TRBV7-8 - TGTGCCAGCAGCTTCTGGGAACGCACCGGGGAGCTGTTTTTT CASSFWERTGELFF
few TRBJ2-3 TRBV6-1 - TGTGCCAGCACAGGGTTGGGAGCAACAGATACGCAGTATTTT CASTGLGATDTQYF
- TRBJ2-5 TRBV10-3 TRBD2 TGTGCCATCAGTCGGGCGGGGGGCAAAGAGACCCAGTACTTC CAISRAGGKETQYF
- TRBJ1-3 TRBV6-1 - TGTGCCAGCAGTGAAGCGATGGGGCCCGGAAACACCATATATTTT CASSEAMGPGNTIYF
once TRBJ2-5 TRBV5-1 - TGCGCCAGCAGCTTAACCGGGAGCTCGAGGGGGGAGACCCAGTACTTC CASSLTGSSRGETQYF
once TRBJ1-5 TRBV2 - TGTGCCAGCAGAGTGGACAGTAGCAATCAGCCCCAGCATTTT CASRVDSSNQPQHF
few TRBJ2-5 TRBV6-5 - TGTGCCAGCAGTTGGTCGGACACGAAAGAGACCCAGTACTTC CASSWSDTKETQYF
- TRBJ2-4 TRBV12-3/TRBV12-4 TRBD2 TGTGCCAGCAGGCTAGCGGGGGGGTTGAACATTCAGTACTTC CASRLAGGLNIQYF
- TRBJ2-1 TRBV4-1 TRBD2 TGCGCCAGCAGCAGCCAAAGACTAGCGGGGGCCGCGACTCCAAGCTCCTACAATGAGCAGTTCTTC CASSSQRLAGAATPSSYNEQFF
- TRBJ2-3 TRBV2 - TGTGCCAGCAGCCCTGACCGGCGGGATACGCAGTATTTT CASSPDRRDTQYF